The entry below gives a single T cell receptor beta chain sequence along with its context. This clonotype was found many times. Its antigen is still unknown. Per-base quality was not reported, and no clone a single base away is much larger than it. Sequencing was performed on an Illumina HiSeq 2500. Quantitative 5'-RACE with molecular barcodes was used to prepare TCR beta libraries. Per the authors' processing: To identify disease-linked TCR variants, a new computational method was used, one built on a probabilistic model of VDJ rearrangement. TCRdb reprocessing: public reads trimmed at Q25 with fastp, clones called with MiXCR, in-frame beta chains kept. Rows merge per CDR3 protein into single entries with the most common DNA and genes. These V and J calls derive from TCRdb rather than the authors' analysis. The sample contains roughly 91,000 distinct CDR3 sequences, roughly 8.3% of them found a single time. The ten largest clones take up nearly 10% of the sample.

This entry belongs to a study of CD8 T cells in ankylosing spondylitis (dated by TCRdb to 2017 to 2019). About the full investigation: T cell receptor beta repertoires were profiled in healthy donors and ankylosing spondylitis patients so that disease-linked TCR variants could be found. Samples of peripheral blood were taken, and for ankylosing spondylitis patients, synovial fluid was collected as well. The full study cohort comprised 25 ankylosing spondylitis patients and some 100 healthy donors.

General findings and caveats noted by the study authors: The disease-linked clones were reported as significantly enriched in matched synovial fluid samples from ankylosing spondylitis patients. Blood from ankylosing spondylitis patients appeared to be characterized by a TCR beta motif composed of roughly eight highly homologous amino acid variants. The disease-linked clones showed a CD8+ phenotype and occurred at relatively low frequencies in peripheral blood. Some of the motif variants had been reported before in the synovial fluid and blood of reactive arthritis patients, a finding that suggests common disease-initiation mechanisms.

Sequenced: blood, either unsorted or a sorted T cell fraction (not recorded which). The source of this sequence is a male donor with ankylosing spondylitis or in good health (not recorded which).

The CDR3 reads as follows: CSAPLFRGTEPEAFF. The sequence in DNA is TGCAGTGCCCCCCTATTTCGGGGTACAGAGCCTGAAGCTTTCTTT. The chain joins TRBV20-1 to TRBJ1-1; no D segment can be confidently identified. The CDR3 contains 15 residues, cysteine and phenylalanine counted. Of the read, only the CDR3 DNA is kept; its 45 bases are in frame from base 1. The germline V gene (reference sequence) gives CDR1 as DFQATT and CDR2 as SNEGSKA. Trimming removed 6 bases from V and 6 bases from J, leaving 23 bases between the germline ends.